This TCR beta chain was observed in a study of blood T cell repertoires in COVID-19. The Seattle patients, enrolled during active infection, were followed longitudinally. Per germline, CDR1 SNHLY and CDR2 FYNNEI. The CDR3 consists of 14 residues. With 7 bases clipped from V and 5 bases from J, the junction kept 9 bases outside the gene matches. Clones were read by immunoSEQ multiplex PCR, and TCRdb kept only the in-frame ones, dropping some. The sample lists approximately 170,000 clones, around four fifths occurring once. The sample was peripheral blood. The sequence was obtained from a woman in her seventies with COVID-19, enrolled during active disease. V gene TRBV2 combines with J gene TRBJ1-2; 8 bases align to TRBD1. This CDR3 reads CASTLTGAIYGYTF. CDR3 in DNA: TGTGCCAGCACCCTGACAGGGGCGATTTATGGCTACACCTTC.